A selection of T cell receptor beta chains follows, all from one sample in a study of cytomegalovirus exposure and HLA in healthy donors. Libraries were prepared by immunoSEQ multiplex PCR; TCRdb keeps only in-frame clonotypes and omits some of them. Counted here are 150,000 or so clones, nearly 90% occurring once; the ten biggest clones make up 9%. Sample: PBMCs. The receptors were gathered from a woman under 30 in good health and CMV-seropositive. Both conserved end residues are part of each CDR3. A D gene is named only where the DNA matches it firmly. Only some rows state a clone size, as once, few, many or a class for expanded clones.

size: -; J: TRBJ2-2; D: -; V: TRBV7-3; DNA: TGTGCCAGCAGCTTAAAGGGTCTGGACAGACCCGGGGAGCTGTTTTTT; CDR3: CASSLKGLDRPGELFF
size: -; J: TRBJ2-1; D: -; V: TRBV27; DNA: TGTGCCAGCAGCACTACCGGGACTCATAATGAGCAGTTCTTC; CDR3: CASSTTGTHNEQFF
size: once; J: TRBJ2-7; D: -; V: TRBV28; DNA: TGTGCCAGCAGTCTTTTCGCGGTAAGCTCCTACGAGCAGTACTTC; CDR3: CASSLFAVSSYEQYF
size: -; J: TRBJ2-1; D: -; V: TRBV28; DNA: TGTGCCAGCAGTACATCCGGGACAACACGCGATGAGCAGTTCTTC; CDR3: CASSTSGTTRDEQFF
size: -; J: TRBJ2-3; D: TRBD2; V: TRBV6-5; DNA: TGTGCCAGCAGTTACTGGCGGGGGGGCAGAACAGATACGCAGTATTTT; CDR3: CASSYWRGGRTDTQYF
size: -; J: TRBJ2-2; D: TRBD1; V: TRBV7-2; DNA: TGTGCCAGCAGCCCCTCCGCAACAGGGGGCTACACCGGGGAGCTGTTTTTT; CDR3: CASSPSATGGYTGELFF
size: -; J: TRBJ2-3; D: -; V: TRBV6-4; DNA: TGTGCCAGCAGCGAGAGGGACATCCCCACAGATACGCAGTATTTT; CDR3: CASSERDIPTDTQYF
size: -; J: TRBJ1-2; D: TRBD1; V: TRBV7-6; DNA: TGTGCCAGCAGCCCGGGACAGGGAAACTATGGCTACACCTTC; CDR3: CASSPGQGNYGYTF
size: -; J: TRBJ2-7; D: -; V: TRBV14; DNA: TGTGCCAGCAGCCCAGCAGGGTCCCAAGTGACCTACGAGCAGTACTTC; CDR3: CASSPAGSQVTYEQYF
size: -; J: TRBJ2-3; D: TRBD1; V: TRBV27; DNA: TGTGCCAGCAGTGCCCCCAGGGGGCTGTTCACAGATACGCAGTATTTT; CDR3: CASSAPRGLFTDTQYF
size: -; J: TRBJ2-5; D: -; V: TRBV11-2; DNA: TGTGCCAGCAGCTCAGGGACACAAGAGACCCAGTACTTC; CDR3: CASSSGTQETQYF
size: -; J: TRBJ2-5; D: TRBD2; V: TRBV28; DNA: TGTGCCAGCAGTTTCACCGGGATCTACGGGGGGGCCCAAGAGACCCAGTACTTC; CDR3: CASSFTGIYGGAQETQYF
size: -; J: TRBJ2-7; D: -; V: TRBV19; DNA: TGTGCCAGTAGTATAATCTGGGGCAGCTCCTACGAGCAGTACTTC; CDR3: CASSIIWGSSYEQYF
size: -; J: TRBJ2-3; D: -; V: TRBV30; DNA: TGTGCCTGGAGTGTATGGGGGCCCACAGATACGCAGTATTTT; CDR3: CAWSVWGPTDTQYF
size: -; J: TRBJ1-2; D: -; V: TRBV6-1; DNA: TGTGCCAGCAGCACGAAGAGAGAACTTTTCCTTGGCTACACCTTC; CDR3: CASSTKRELFLGYTF
size: -; J: TRBJ1-5; D: TRBD1; V: TRBV18; DNA: TGTGCCAGCTCACCGGACAGGGGAGGCAATCAGCCCCAGCATTTT; CDR3: CASSPDRGGNQPQHF